This is a list of T cell receptor beta chains from one sample in a study of blood T cell repertoires in COVID-19. Measured with immunoSEQ multiplex PCR; TCRdb has only the in-frame clones, and not every one. The data hold over 45,000 clones, with roughly 85% observed a single time. The sequencing sample was made of peripheral blood. The receptors derive from a human donor in a cohort sampled during active COVID-19. Both conserved end residues are part of each CDR3. A D gene is named only where the DNA matches it firmly. Rows give clone size only sometimes, using once, few, many, or a class for an expanded clone.

j_call v_call clone_size d_call cdr3_nt cdr3_aa
TRBJ2-2 TRBV11-2 - TRBD2 TGTGCCAGCAGCTTAGGTGCGGGAGGGCCCCCCGGGGAGCTGTTTTTT CASSLGAGGPPGELFF
TRBJ2-1 TRBV6-5 - TRBD2 TGTGCCAGCCAGCGCGGGAGGTTTAATGAGCAGTTCTTC CASQRGRFNEQFF
TRBJ2-5 TRBV24-1 - - TGTGCCACCAGTGATTTGTCCAGGGCAGGAGAGACCCAGTACTTC CATSDLSRAGETQYF
TRBJ2-7 TRBV28 - TRBD2 TGTGCCAGCAGTTTACCCCTGGGAGCGGGAGGATCCTACGAGCAGTACTTC CASSLPLGAGGSYEQYF
TRBJ2-3 TRBV12-5 - TRBD2 TGTGCTAGTGGCCTCCTTCTAGCGGGAGGATTGTTGGATACGCAGTATTTT CASGLLLAGGLLDTQYF
TRBJ2-7 TRBV7-2 - - TGTGCCAGCAGCCCCCCGGGACTGGCCTACGAGCAGTACTTC CASSPPGLAYEQYF
TRBJ2-7 TRBV7-9 - TRBD2 TGTGCCAGCAGCCAAAGCGGGAGCTCCTACGAGCAGTACTTC CASSQSGSSYEQYF
TRBJ2-5 TRBV10-3 - - TGTGCCATTTCTGGCGGGGTCCAAGAGACCCAGTACTTC CAISGGVQETQYF
TRBJ1-5 TRBV5-1 - - TGCGCCAGCAGCTTGGGCACAGATCAGCCCCAGCATTTT CASSLGTDQPQHF
TRBJ2-3 TRBV9 - TRBD2 TGTGCCAGCAGCGTACGCGGGACTAGCGCTCGGGCAGATACGCAGTATTTT CASSVRGTSARADTQYF
TRBJ1-5 TRBV5-4 - TRBD1 TGTGCCAGCAGCGTAGGGACAGGCCCTCAGGAGCCCCAGCATTTT CASSVGTGPQEPQHF
TRBJ2-2 TRBV11-2 once TRBD2 TGTGCCAGCAGCGAACCGGGACTAGCGGGGATCACCGGGGAGCTGTTTTTT CASSEPGLAGITGELFF
TRBJ2-1 TRBV7-3 - TRBD2 TGTGCCAGCAGCTTAGTAGGGACTAGCGGGAGAAATGAGCAGTTCTTC CASSLVGTSGRNEQFF
TRBJ2-7 TRBV4-1 - - TGCGCCAGCAGCCAAGCGGACAGACGGGACTACGAGCAGTACTTC CASSQADRRDYEQYF